Shown below are 19 T cell receptor beta chains from a single sample sequenced in a study of radiotherapy plus CTLA-4 blockade in lung cancer. The method was immunoSEQ multiplex PCR; TCRdb's version includes in-frame clones alone and lacks a portion of them. The sample holds 35,000 or so clones, 75% to 90% seen once. Material: peripheral blood, obtained from a patient treated with radiotherapy plus ipilimumab. Receptor source: a human donor with non-small cell lung cancer who had stable disease on radiotherapy plus ipilimumab.

This clone was found a few times. V gene TRBV7-3 combines with J gene TRBJ2-2; D not resolved. Germline CDR1 and CDR2: SGHTA and FQGTGA. The CDR3 is 17 residues long. Trimming cost V 0 bases and J 1 base, with 12 bases left between them. The CDR3 protein is CASSLTILTGNTGELFF. The CDR3 nucleotides read TGTGCCAGCAGCTTAACTATCCTGACTGGGAACACCGGGGAGCTGTTTTTT.

This clone was seen just once. The rearrangement joins TRBV7-6 to TRBJ2-1; D might be TRBD2 (6 bases). Germline loops: CDR1 SGHVS, CDR2 FNYEAQ. V shed 5 bases and J shed 7 bases, with 18 bases lying between them. The CDR3 is 15 residues long. The chain's CDR3 is CASSPRRGRENEQFF. CDR3 nucleotides: TGTGCCAGCAGCCCCCGTCGGGGGAGAGAAAATGAGCAGTTCTTC.

The chain joins TRBV9 to TRBJ1-3; the D gene is possibly TRBD1 (6 bases). V lost 0 bases and J lost 1, with 11 bases in between. Per germline, CDR1 SGDLS and CDR2 YYNGEE. This CDR3 comprises 16 residues. The CDR3 bases are TGTGCCAGCAGCGTAGGTCTCAGGGGATCTGGAAACACCATATATTTT. Translating it yields CASSVGLRGSGNTIYF.

The table lists this clone with a count of one. The V call is TRBV14, the J call TRBJ2-7; 7 nucleotides align to TRBD2. This CDR3 comprises 18 residues. Per germline, CDR1 SGHDN and CDR2 FVKESK. Unmatched junction bases numbered 13, after V lost 0 bases and J lost 2 bases. The CDR3 is CASSQDPPPSGVTYEQYF. CDR3 DNA sequence: TGTGCCAGCAGCCAAGATCCCCCCCCCAGCGGGGTCACCTACGAGCAGTACTTC.

This clone was detected once. The rearrangement links TRBV9 to TRBJ2-5; 8 bases fit TRBD2. The V gene's germline CDR1 is SGDLS and CDR2 YYNGEE. This CDR3 has 19 amino acids. V lost 3 bases, J lost 0 bases, and 16 bases stayed unmatched. In nucleotides, the CDR3 is TGTGCCAGCAGCGACTCCCGGGGGTTGGGGACTAGGTACCAAGAGACCCAGTACTTC. Translating it yields CASSDSRGLGTRYQETQYF.

This chain uses TRBV21-1 with TRBJ2-1; TRBD2 is the table's D call, not checked against the DNA. TRBV21-1 is tagged as a pseudogene. The CDR3 sequence is 18 residues long. The CDR3 DNA follows: TGTGCCAGCAGCAAAGAGTTTTGGGTAGCGGGAGAGACTCAAAAGCAGTTCTTC. Translated, it gives CASSKEFWVAGETQKQFF.

This clone has more than one count but fewer than ten. The chain carries TRBV11-2 and TRBJ1-3, with 11 bases lining up with TRBD1. This CDR3 has 16 residues. CDR1 SGHAT and CDR2 FQNNGV come from the germline V gene. Unmatched junction bases numbered 5, after V lost 3 bases and J lost 4 bases. Here the CDR3 DNA reads TGTGCCAGCAGCTTTCCCCGGGACAGGGGGGGAAACACCATATATTTT. It encodes CASSFPRDRGGNTIYF.

The chain carries TRBV6-5 and TRBJ1-5; the match to TRBD1 covers 7 bases. Trimming at V came to 5 bases and at J to 4 bases, leaving 5 bases not matched to a gene. Germline assignment: CDR1 MNHEY and CDR2 SVGAGI. This CDR3 comprises 14 residues. The CDR3 region is CASSAQQGNQPQHF. In DNA, the CDR3 is TGTGCCAGCAGTGCACAACAGGGGAATCAGCCCCAGCATTTT.

The V and J genes are TRBV19 and TRBJ2-3, with 9 bases identical to TRBD1. The junction had 13 bases not matched to a gene; V was cut back by 9 bases and J by 3 bases. This CDR3 comprises 16 residues. Germline loops: CDR1 LNHDA, CDR2 SQIVND (reference sequence). Here the CDR3 reads CASKNRDRELTDTQYF. CDR3 coding DNA: TGTGCCAGCAAGAACCGGGACAGGGAACTTACAGATACGCAGTATTTT.

Comments on this clone: One junction end disagrees with the germline gene, perhaps due to a read error. This rearrangement joins TRBV5-1 to TRBJ2-3; 7 bases align to TRBD1. CDR1 and CDR2 from the germline V gene are SGHRS and YFSETQ. The CDR3 is made up of 16 amino acids. The DNA for the CDR3 is TGCGCCGGCAGCTACACACAGGGACAGATCACAGATACGCAGTATTTT. It yields the protein CAGSYTQGQITDTQYF. Together with reference TRBV5-1 and TRBJ2-3, the CDR3 gives the full variable domain: KAGVTQTPRYLIKTRGQQVTLSCSPISGHRSVSWYQQTPGQGLQFLFEYFSETQRNKGNFPGRFSGRQFSNSRSEMNVSTLELGDSALYLCAGSYTQGQITDTQYFGPGTRLTVL.

The J gene is TRBJ2-2, the V gene TRBV7-2; the D gene is possibly TRBD1 (6 bases). Germline CDR1 reads SGHTA; CDR2 reads FQGNSA. The CDR3 length is 13 residues. V lost 5 bases and J 6 bases, leaving 10 bases between the germline ends. CDR3 in DNA: TGTGCCAGCAGCCTGACAGGACCCGGGGAGCTGTTTTTT. This translates into CASSLTGPGELFF.

The CDR3 DNA reads as TGTGCCAGCAGCTTAGGGACTGGGGTTCGACGGTACTTC. Translated, it gives CASSLGTGVRRYF. The chain links TRBV11-2 to TRBJ2-7, with D maybe TRBD2 (5 bases). This CDR3 has 13 residues. With 1 base removed from V and 12 bases from J, the gap between germline ends came to 16 bases. Germline V lookup: CDR1 SGHAT, CDR2 FQNNGV.

The V gene is TRBV27, the J gene TRBJ2-7; 7 bases agree with TRBD2. Germline V gene sequence: CDR1 MNHEY, CDR2 SMNVEV (reference sequence). The CDR3 totals 13 residues. After removal of 10 bases from V and 4 bases from J, the junction contained 10 bases not matched to a gene. CDR3 residues: CATGLGGGYEQYF. The DNA of the CDR3 is TGTGCCACTGGTTTGGGCGGGGGATACGAGCAGTACTTC.

This clone was observed a handful of times. V is TRBV5-1 and J is TRBJ1-1; D remains ambiguous. The CDR3 consists of 14 residues. Trimming left V 2 bases short and J 2 bases short, with 10 bases between. CDR1 and CDR2 from the germline V gene are SGHRS and YFSETQ. The CDR3 protein is CASSFDRGNTEAFF. The CDR3, as DNA: TGCGCCAGCAGCTTCGATCGGGGAAACACTGAAGCTTTCTTT. The whole variable domain, remainder taken from reference TRBV5-1 and TRBJ1-1, is KAGVTQTPRYLIKTRGQQVTLSCSPISGHRSVSWYQQTPGQGLQFLFEYFSETQRNKGNFPGRFSGRQFSNSRSEMNVSTLELGDSALYLCASSFDRGNTEAFFGQGTRLTVV.

The V gene is TRBV7-6, the J gene TRBJ2-5; no definite D call. V gave up 2 bases and J gave up 1 base, with 11 bases separating them. Germline loops: CDR1 SGHVS, CDR2 FNYEAQ. The CDR3 is 15 residues long. This chain's CDR3 is CASSLSAKSQETQYF. In DNA form, the CDR3 reads TGTGCCAGCAGCTTATCCGCTAAGAGCCAAGAGACCCAGTACTTC.

The chain employs TRBV7-9 and TRBJ2-1, with 14 positions matching TRBD2. Losses at the gene ends were 6 bases for V and 2 bases for J; bases not matched to a gene: 9. Germline V CDR1 and CDR2: SEHNR, FQNEAQ (reference sequence). This CDR3 contains 18 residues. DNA of the CDR3: TGTGCCAGCAGTTCCGGGACTAGCGGGAGAAACACCTACAATGAGCAGTTCTTC. Its translation: CASSSGTSGRNTYNEQFF.

This sequence joins TRBV7-2 and TRBJ2-1, with 10 positions matching TRBD2. This CDR3 contains 14 residues. V shed 5 bases and J 7 bases; nucleotides not matched to a gene: 5. Germline V gene sequence: CDR1 SGHTA, CDR2 FQGNSA. The CDR3: CASSVGLAPNEQFF. The CDR3 DNA sequence: TGTGCCAGCAGCGTGGGACTAGCGCCGAATGAGCAGTTCTTC.

The chain links TRBV7-6 to TRBJ2-1; TRBD1 is a possible D gene (5 bases). The length of the CDR3 is 15 residues. V was clipped by 2 bases and J by 4 bases, with 12 bases between them. Per the germline V gene, CDR1 is SGHVS and CDR2 is FNYEAQ. CDR3 sequence: CASSLNLDRYNEQFF. The DNA for the CDR3 is TGTGCCAGCAGCTTAAACCTTGACAGATACAATGAGCAGTTCTTC.

The chain couples TRBV5-1 to TRBJ1-4; D is possibly TRBD1 (6 bases). V lost 4 bases to trimming and J lost 0 bases, with 10 bases between them. CDR1 is SGHRS, CDR2 YFSETQ, per germline. CDR3 length: 15 residues. The CDR3 loop is CASSAGDATNEKLFF. The CDR3 nucleotides read TGCGCCAGCAGCGCAGGGGATGCAACTAATGAAAAACTGTTTTTT. Together with reference TRBV5-1 and TRBJ1-4, the CDR3 gives the full variable domain: KAGVTQTPRYLIKTRGQQVTLSCSPISGHRSVSWYQQTPGQGLQFLFEYFSETQRNKGNFPGRFSGRQFSNSRSEMNVSTLELGDSALYLCASSAGDATNEKLFFGSGTQLSVL.